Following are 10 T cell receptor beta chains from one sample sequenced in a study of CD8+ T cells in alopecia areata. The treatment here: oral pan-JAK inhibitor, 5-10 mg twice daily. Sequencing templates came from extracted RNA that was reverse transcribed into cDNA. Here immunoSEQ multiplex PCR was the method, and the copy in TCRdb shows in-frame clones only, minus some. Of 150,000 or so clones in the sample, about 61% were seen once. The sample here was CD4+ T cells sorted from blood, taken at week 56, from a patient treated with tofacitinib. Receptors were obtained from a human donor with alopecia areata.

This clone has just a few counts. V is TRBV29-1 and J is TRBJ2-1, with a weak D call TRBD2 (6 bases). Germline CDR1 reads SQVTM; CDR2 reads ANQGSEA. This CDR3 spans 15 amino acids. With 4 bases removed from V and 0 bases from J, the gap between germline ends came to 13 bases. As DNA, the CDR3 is TGCAGCGTTGTGGACCGGGGGAGCTCCTACAATGAGCAGTTCTTC. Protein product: CSVVDRGSSYNEQFF.

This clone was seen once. CDR3: CASSWTGPNSPLHF. The CDR3 coding sequence is TGTGCCAGCAGTTGGACAGGGCCCAATTCACCCCTCCACTTT. V gene TRBV6-5 combines with J gene TRBJ1-6, with 8 bases that match TRBD1. This CDR3 has 14 amino acids. The junction had 3 bases not matched to a gene; V was cut back by 4 bases and J by 7 bases. The V gene's germline CDR1 is MNHEY and CDR2 SVGAGI.

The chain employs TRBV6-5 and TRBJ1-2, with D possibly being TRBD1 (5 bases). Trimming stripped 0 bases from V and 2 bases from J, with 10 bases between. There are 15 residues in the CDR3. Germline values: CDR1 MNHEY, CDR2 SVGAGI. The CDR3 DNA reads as TGTGCCAGCAGTTACTCGAAGGGGTGGAACTATGGCTACACCTTC. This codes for CASSYSKGWNYGYTF.

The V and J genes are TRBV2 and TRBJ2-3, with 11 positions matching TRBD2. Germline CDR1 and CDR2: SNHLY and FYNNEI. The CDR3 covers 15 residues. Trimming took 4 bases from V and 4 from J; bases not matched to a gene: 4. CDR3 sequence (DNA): TGTGCCAGCAGTGTAACTAGCGGGGGCGCAGATACGCAGTATTTT. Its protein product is CASSVTSGGADTQYF.

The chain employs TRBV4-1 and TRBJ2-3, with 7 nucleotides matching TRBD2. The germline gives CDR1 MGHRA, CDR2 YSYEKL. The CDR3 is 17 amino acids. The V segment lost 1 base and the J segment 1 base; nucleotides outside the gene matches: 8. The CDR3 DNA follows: TGCGCCAGCAGCCAAGTTGGGACTAACGACGGCACAGATACGCAGTATTTT. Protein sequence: CASSQVGTNDGTDTQYF.

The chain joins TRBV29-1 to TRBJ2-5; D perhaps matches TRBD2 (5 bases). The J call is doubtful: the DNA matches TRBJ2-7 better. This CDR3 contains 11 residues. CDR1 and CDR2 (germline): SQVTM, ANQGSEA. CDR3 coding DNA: TGCAGCGTCGCCACTAGAAACGAGCAGTACTTC. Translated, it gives CSVATRNEQYF.

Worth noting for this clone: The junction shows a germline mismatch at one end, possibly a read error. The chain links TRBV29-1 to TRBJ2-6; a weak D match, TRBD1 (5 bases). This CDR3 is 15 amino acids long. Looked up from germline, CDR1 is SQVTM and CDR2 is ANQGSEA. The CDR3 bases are TGCAGCGTTGAAGCCCTAGGGTCTGGGGCCAACGTCCTGGCTTTC. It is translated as CSVEALGSGANVLAF.

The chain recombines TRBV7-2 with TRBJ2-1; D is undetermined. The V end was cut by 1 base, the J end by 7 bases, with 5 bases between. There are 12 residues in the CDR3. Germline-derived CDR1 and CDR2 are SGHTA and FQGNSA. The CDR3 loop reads CASSLGLNEQFF. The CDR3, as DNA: TGTGCCAGCAGCTTAGGTTTAAATGAGCAGTTCTTC. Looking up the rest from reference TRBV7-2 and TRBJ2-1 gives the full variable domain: GAGVSQSPSNKVTEKGKDVELRCDPISGHTALYWYRQSLGQGLEFLIYFQGNSAPDKSGLPSDRFSAERTGGSVSTLTIQRTQQEDSAVYLCASSLGLNEQFFGPGTRLTVL.

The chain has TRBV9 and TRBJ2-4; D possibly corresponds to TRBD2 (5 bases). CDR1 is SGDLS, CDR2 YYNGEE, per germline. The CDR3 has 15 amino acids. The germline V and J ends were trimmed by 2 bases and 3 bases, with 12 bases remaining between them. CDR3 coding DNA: TGTGCCAGCAGCGTTACCCACGCGGGCAAAAACATTCAGTACTTC. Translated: CASSVTHAGKNIQYF.

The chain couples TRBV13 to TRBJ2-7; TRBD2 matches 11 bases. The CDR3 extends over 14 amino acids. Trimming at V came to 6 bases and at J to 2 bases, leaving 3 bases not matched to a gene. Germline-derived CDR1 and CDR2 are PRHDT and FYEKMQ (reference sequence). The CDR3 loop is CASRPGLAAYEQYF. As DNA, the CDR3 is TGTGCCAGCAGACCGGGACTAGCGGCCTACGAGCAGTACTTC.